Here is one T cell receptor beta chain with its context. Its specificity is not known. This record belongs to a study of persistence of HIV-infected CD4 T cells. Lysates of CMV-infected fibroblasts at 10 ug/mL stimulated these cells. Responding CD4+ T cells were sorted by upregulation of both CD40 ligand and CD69. General study results and limits: Degenerate expanded CDR3beta sequences were enriched among CMV- and Gag-responding cells. CMV- and Gag-responding cells had lower TCRbeta richness than CD3/CD28-responding cells.

V was trimmed by 5 bases and J by 0 bases, leaving 5 bases between them. This CDR3 is 13 amino acids long. The immunoSEQ assay was version 4, run in survey mode. TCRdb's table, derived via immunoSEQ multiplex PCR, lists solely in-frame clones and lacks some. The sample includes just under 20,000 clones, 75% to 85% of them seen just once. The TCR comes from an adult man with HIV who was CMV-seropositive. The chain carries TRBV12-3 or TRBV12-4 and TRBJ1-3; D unclear. Here the sequenced sample was CD4+ T cells sorted from PBMCs after roughly 19-hour stimulation, taken from a patient who received antiretroviral therapy. The CDR3 nucleotides are TGTGCCAGCAGTAAGGGCTCTGGAAACACCATATATTTT. This sequence encodes CASSKGSGNTIYF.